This passage covers 7 T cell receptor beta chains from one sample sequenced in a study of technical replicates of blood from several donors. Profiled with immunoSEQ multiplex PCR; TCRdb holds only in-frame clones, not every one. The table records some 74,000 clones, around 95% of them present only once. Sequences were obtained from T cells isolated from PBMCs. These TCRs come from a human donor in good health.

This rearrangement joins TRBV7-2 to TRBJ1-1, with TRBD1 identical over 9 bases. The V gene's germline CDR1 is SGHTA and CDR2 FQGNSA. V was pared by 8 bases and J by 3 bases, with 4 bases of the junction left unmatched. This CDR3 region has 13 residues. CDR3 nucleotides: TGTGCCAGCGGCTGGGACAGGGACACTGAAGCTTTCTTT. It codes for CASGWDRDTEAFF.

The chain joins TRBV11-3 to TRBJ2-7; 8 bases fit TRBD1. V lost 5 bases to trimming and J lost 3 bases; unmatched junction nucleotides: 6. The CDR3 covers 14 residues. From germline, CDR1 is SGHNT and CDR2 YENEEA. The chain's CDR3 is CASSPRDRYYEQYF. CDR3 DNA sequence: TGTGCCAGCAGCCCGAGGGACAGGTACTACGAGCAGTACTTC.

The chain uses TRBV27 and TRBJ2-5; no clear D. The V gene lost 4 bases and the J gene lost 5 bases, with 11 bases spanning the gap. CDR3 length: 13 residues. Germline CDR1 reads MNHEY; CDR2 reads SMNVEV (reference sequence). CDR3 sequence (DNA): TGTGCCAGCAGTTATAGAGGTGGGGAGACCCAGTACTTC. Its protein product is CASSYRGGETQYF.

The V call is TRBV28, the J call TRBJ2-5, with TRBD1 matching over 7 bases. The CDR3 consists of 17 residues. CDR1 and CDR2 from the germline V gene are MDHEN and SYDVKM. V trimming: 5 bases; J trimming: 5 bases; junction bases outside the gene matches: 17. The CDR3 loop is CASSQPYERQGRETQYF. The DNA of the CDR3 is TGTGCCAGCAGTCAACCCTACGAAAGACAGGGCAGGGAGACCCAGTACTTC.

CDR3 amino acids: CASSLRDRGETQYF. The CDR3 DNA follows: TGTGCCAGCAGCTTGAGGGACAGGGGAGAGACCCAGTACTTC. J is TRBJ2-5 and V is TRBV5-6, with 10 positions matching TRBD1. Looked up from germline, CDR1 is SGHDT and CDR2 is YYEEEE. V trimming: 1 base; J trimming: 4 bases; junction bases outside the gene matches: 1. CDR3 length: 14 residues.

This clone has a single count. CDR3 in amino acids: CASSPWTGPEAFF. DNA for the CDR3: TGTGCCAGCAGCCCCTGGACAGGGCCTGAAGCTTTCTTT. The chain has TRBV14 and TRBJ1-1, with TRBD1 matching over 8 bases. The CDR3 consists of 13 residues. Germline values: CDR1 SGHDN, CDR2 FVKESK. V was clipped by 4 bases and J by 6 bases; unmatched bases: 4.

The V call is TRBV6-1, the J call TRBJ1-5; TRBD1 matches 11 bases. V was pared by 11 bases and J by 4 bases, with 10 bases of the junction left unmatched. Germline V gene lookup returns CDR1 MNHNS and CDR2 SASEGT. This CDR3 comprises 15 residues. CDR3 bases: TGTGCCTCTCGGACAGGGGGCGGGGTAAATCAGCCCCAGCATTTT. Translated: CASRTGGGVNQPQHF.